The present entry profiles one T cell receptor (beta chain) with its context. Its specificity is unknown. V was clipped by 0 bases and J by 4 bases; unmatched bases: 3. The CDR3 covers 15 residues. Germline values: CDR1 SGHTA, CDR2 FQGNSA. The PCR used 60 Vbeta and 13 Jbeta primers. The assay was immunoSEQ multiplex PCR, and TCRdb's table has in-frame clones only and misses some. The table lists about 130,000 clones, around 80% of them singletons. The record originates from a study of cytomegalovirus exposure and HLA in healthy donors. The wider study: As released early, the data held 70 million to 95 million unique TCRs from HLA-typed donors.

Study-wide findings and caveats: Most TCR beta V segments were productive about 87% or about 30% of the time in an earlier analysis. Reported findings show TCR beta sequences accurately forecast HLA-A and HLA-B alleles in most subjects. In the analysis, some V segments, TRBV6-2 and TRBV6-3 included, were excluded as indistinguishable.

This TCR was sampled from a middle-aged woman in good health and CMV-seronegative. The specimen sequenced was PBMCs. The rearrangement uses TRBV7-2 and TRBJ1-2, with 9 bases lining up with TRBD1. The CDR3 loop reads CASSLAGQGFYGYTF. In nucleotides, the CDR3 is TGTGCCAGCAGCTTAGCGGGACAGGGTTTCTATGGCTACACCTTC.